The next 20 T cell receptor beta chains were all read from a single sample in a study of T cells after yellow fever vaccination. Via MiXCR, TCRdb re-called the 5' RACE reads, giving one row per CDR3 protein. The table lists 200,000 or so distinct CDR3 sequences, 5.5% to 8.5% of them singletons. The specimen was CD4+ T cells sorted from PBMCs, collected on the day of the yellow fever booster vaccination. The receptors stem from a man aged 30-40 years who received the YFV17D yellow fever vaccine.

This clonotype was detected ten times or more. The rearrangement uses TRBV7-2 and TRBJ2-2, with D perhaps matching TRBD1 (5 bases). Germline CDR1 reads SGHTA; CDR2 reads FQGNSA. The CDR3 sequence is 16 residues long. Trimming took 3 bases from V and 0 from J, leaving 11 bases between them. The DNA of the CDR3 is TGTGCCAGCAGCTTGCAACAGGTGCCGAACACCGGGGAGCTGTTTTTT. This codes for CASSLQQVPNTGELFF.

This clonotype was recorded a few times. This chain connects TRBV6-1 to TRBJ1-2, with D possibly TRBD1 on 5 matching bases. From germline, CDR1 is MNHNS and CDR2 SASEGT. The CDR3 spans 14 residues. Trimming stripped 3 bases from V and 8 bases from J, with 16 bases between. This chain's CDR3 is CASSEEPGALGYTF. CDR3 DNA sequence: TGTGCCAGCAGTGAGGAACCCGGGGCCTTAGGCTACACCTTC.

At least ten counts were recorded for this clonotype. The V gene is TRBV5-1, the J gene TRBJ1-2, with D possibly being TRBD1 (6 bases). This CDR3 contains 13 residues. Per the germline V gene, CDR1 is SGHRS and CDR2 is YFSETQ. Between the trimmed V and J ends, which lost 0 bases and 6 bases, there was a span of 9 bases. The CDR3 spells CASSLARGDGYTF. CDR3 DNA sequence: TGCGCCAGCAGCTTGGCCAGGGGTGATGGCTACACCTTC.

This chain uses TRBV6-1 with TRBJ1-4, with a weak D call TRBD1 (6 bases). Per the germline V gene, CDR1 is MNHNS and CDR2 is SASEGT. The CDR3 has 14 amino acids. The V end lost 6 bases, the J end lost 4 bases, and 12 bases lay between the germline ends. The CDR3 spells CASSRDRSNEKLFF. DNA for the CDR3: TGTGCCAGCAGCCGAGACAGGAGTAATGAAAAACTGTTTTTT.

This clonotype has ten or more counts. V usage is TRBV5-1 and J usage is TRBJ2-5; perhaps TRBD1 as D (6 bases). Germline values: CDR1 SGHRS, CDR2 YFSETQ. The V end was cut by 5 bases, the J end by 3 bases, with 8 bases between. The CDR3 is 12 residues long. The CDR3 reads CASSWTEETQYF. The DNA for the CDR3 is TGCGCCAGCAGTTGGACAGAAGAGACCCAGTACTTC.

The sample holds a few counts of this clonotype. The chain links TRBV20-1 to TRBJ2-7; no definite D call. CDR3 length: 13 amino acids. Between the trimmed V and J ends, which lost 0 bases and 3 bases, there was a span of 9 bases. Germline V lookup: CDR1 DFQATT, CDR2 SNEGSKA (reference sequence). The CDR3 DNA follows: TGCAGTGCTAGAGATCAACCCTTCTACGAGCAGTACTTC. This encodes CSARDQPFYEQYF.

This clonotype was recorded many times. The chain uses TRBV28 and TRBJ2-4; 7 positions agree with TRBD2. The V gene end was trimmed by 6 bases and the J gene end by 1 base; junction bases not matched to a gene: 6. CDR1 and CDR2 (germline): MDHEN, SYDVKM. The CDR3 length is 15 residues. For the CDR3, the DNA is TGTGCCAGCAGGCTGGAGACTAGCGCCAAAAACATTCAGTACTTC. Translated: CASRLETSAKNIQYF.

The rearrangement joins TRBV3-1 to TRBJ1-3, with 7 bases lining up with TRBD1. The germline CDR1 and CDR2 sequences are LGHDT and YNNKEL (reference sequence). The CDR3 contains 16 residues. With V trimmed by 1 base and J by 2 bases, 5 bases remained unmatched. CDR3 protein: CASSQGSQGTGNTIYF. CDR3 nucleotide sequence: TGTGCCAGCAGCCAAGGATCACAGGGGACTGGAAACACCATATATTTT.

This clonotype was observed many times. V is TRBV20-1 and J is TRBJ2-7; D is unresolved. Looked up from germline, CDR1 is DFQATT and CDR2 is SNEGSKA (reference sequence). The CDR3 is made up of 10 amino acids. The germline V and J ends were trimmed by 5 bases and 0 bases, with 2 bases remaining between them. The CDR3 loop is CSAYSYEQYF. The CDR3 DNA follows: TGCAGTGCTTACTCCTACGAGCAGTACTTC.

This clonotype was recorded at least ten times. The chain couples TRBV14 to TRBJ2-7; D unresolved. This CDR3 comprises 15 residues. V was shortened by 0 bases and J by 3 bases, with 12 bases between the two germline ends. Germline values: CDR1 SGHDN, CDR2 FVKESK. CDR3 amino acids: CASSQDPAEYYEQYF. The CDR3, as DNA: TGTGCCAGCAGCCAAGATCCCGCGGAGTACTACGAGCAGTACTTC.

The V and J genes are TRBV7-9 and TRBJ2-2; D perhaps matches TRBD2 (5 bases). Germline V gene lookup returns CDR1 SEHNR and CDR2 FQNEAQ (reference sequence). The CDR3 consists of 15 residues. V was shortened by 7 bases and J by 0 bases, with 12 bases between the two germline ends. DNA for the CDR3: TGTGCCAGCAACCCCCGGAGGACGAACACCGGGGAGCTGTTTTTT. Its translation: CASNPRRTNTGELFF. The whole variable domain, remainder taken from reference TRBV7-9 and TRBJ2-2, is DTGVSQNPRHKITKRGQNVTFRCDPISEHNRLYWYRQTLGQGPEFLTYFQNEAQLEKSRLLSDRFSAERPKGSFSTLEIQRTEQGDSAMYLCASNPRRTNTGELFFGEGSRLTVL.

A remark on this clonotype: A much more abundant neighbour one base away suggests this may be a read error. The CDR3 region has the DNA TGTGCCAGCAGTAATCGACAGGGCCTGAATCGGATGAATGAGCAGTTCTTC. Translated, it gives CASSNRQGLNRMNEQFF. V gene TRBV6-5 combines with J gene TRBJ2-1, with 7 positions matching TRBD1. Looked up from germline, CDR1 is MNHEY and CDR2 is SVGAGI. The CDR3 covers 17 residues. V lost 5 bases and J lost 7; bases outside the gene matches: 17.

This rearrangement joins TRBV12-5 to TRBJ2-5; TRBD2 agrees at 7 bases. Germline V CDR1 and CDR2: LGHNT, FRNRAP. The CDR3 loop spans 18 amino acids. The ends lost 0 bases at V and 5 bases at J; junction bases unmatched: 15. CDR3 in DNA: TGTGCTAGTGGTTTGGTATTTAGAGGGCTTGACGGGGGGGAGACCCAGTACTTC. It codes for CASGLVFRGLDGGETQYF.

The CDR3 bases are TGTGCCAGCAGTTACTCTGGGCTCCGGGCCTTCGAAGAGGATGAGCAGTTCTTC. It specifies CASSYSGLRAFEEDEQFF. The J gene is TRBJ2-1, the V gene TRBV6-2 or TRBV6-3; D ambiguous. With 0 bases removed from V and 8 bases from J, the gap between germline ends came to 23 bases. Germline V CDR1 and CDR2: MNHEY, SVGEGT. This CDR3 is 18 amino acids long.

The gene calls are TRBV5-4 and TRBJ2-3, with TRBD2 identical over 10 bases. This CDR3 is 16 amino acids long. Per the germline V gene, CDR1 is SGHNT and CDR2 is YYREEE (reference sequence). V was pared by 2 bases and J by 5 bases, with 8 bases of the junction left unmatched. CDR3 amino acids: CASSFLAGADVDTQYF. The CDR3 bases are TGTGCCAGCAGCTTCCTAGCGGGAGCGGATGTAGATACGCAGTATTTT. The full variable domain, in which reference TRBV5-4 and TRBJ2-3 provide the parts outside the CDR3, is ETGVTQSPTHLIKTRGQQVTLRCSSQSGHNTVSWYQQALGQGPQFIFQYYREEENGRGNFPPRFSGLQFPNYSSELNVNALELDDSALYLCASSFLAGADVDTQYFGPGTRLTVL.

The sample holds many counts of this clonotype. The V call is TRBV5-1, the J call TRBJ2-1; D possibly matches TRBD1 or TRBD2 (5 bases each). The CDR3 runs to 13 residues. Trimming removed 0 bases from V and 5 bases from J, with 6 bases in between. Germline V gene lookup returns CDR1 SGHRS and CDR2 YFSETQ. CDR3 in DNA: TGCGCCAGCAGCTTGGTGGGGGACAATGAGCAGTTCTTC. It specifies CASSLVGDNEQFF. Drawing the rest from reference TRBV5-1 and TRBJ2-1, the complete variable domain is KAGVTQTPRYLIKTRGQQVTLSCSPISGHRSVSWYQQTPGQGLQFLFEYFSETQRNKGNFPGRFSGRQFSNSRSEMNVSTLELGDSALYLCASSLVGDNEQFFGPGTRLTVL.

This clonotype was seen a handful of times. This sequence joins TRBV12-3 or TRBV12-4 and TRBJ1-5; TRBD1 might be the D (6 bases). Trimming took off 5 bases at V and 5 bases at J, with 16 bases between the two ends. The CDR3 length is 15 residues. The CDR3 protein is CASSPVSGGHQPQHF. CDR3 nucleotides: TGTGCCAGCAGTCCCGTTTCGGGGGGCCATCAGCCCCAGCATTTT.

CDR3 residues: CAREAINTDTQYF. CDR3 nucleotide sequence: TGTGCCAGAGAAGCGATCAACACAGATACGCAGTATTTT. The V gene is TRBV7-9, the J gene TRBJ2-3; the D is unclear. Trimming shortened V by 9 bases and J by 2 bases, and 12 bases separated the two germline ends. Germline values: CDR1 SEHNR, CDR2 FQNEAQ (reference sequence). The CDR3 loop spans 13 amino acids.

This clonotype was counted only a few times. This sequence joins TRBV5-4 and TRBJ2-7; D might be TRBD1 or TRBD2, each matching 5 bases. The CDR3 extends over 14 amino acids. The V and J ends lost 4 bases and 3 bases respectively, with 14 bases between them. Germline assignment: CDR1 SGHNT and CDR2 YYREEE (reference sequence). The DNA for the CDR3 is TGTGCCAGCAGCATTACCGGGACCCTCTACGAGCAGTACTTC. This codes for CASSITGTLYEQYF.

This clonotype was seen ten or more times. The gene calls are TRBV4-3 and TRBJ1-2; TRBD1 might be the D (5 bases). This CDR3 is 15 amino acids long. The germline CDR1 and CDR2 sequences are LGHNA and YSLEER. Trimming shortened V by 0 bases and J by 5 bases, and 13 bases separated the two germline ends. The CDR3 DNA sequence: TGCGCCAGCAGCCAAGATGCGAGACAGAAGTATGGCTACACCTTC. This translates into CASSQDARQKYGYTF.